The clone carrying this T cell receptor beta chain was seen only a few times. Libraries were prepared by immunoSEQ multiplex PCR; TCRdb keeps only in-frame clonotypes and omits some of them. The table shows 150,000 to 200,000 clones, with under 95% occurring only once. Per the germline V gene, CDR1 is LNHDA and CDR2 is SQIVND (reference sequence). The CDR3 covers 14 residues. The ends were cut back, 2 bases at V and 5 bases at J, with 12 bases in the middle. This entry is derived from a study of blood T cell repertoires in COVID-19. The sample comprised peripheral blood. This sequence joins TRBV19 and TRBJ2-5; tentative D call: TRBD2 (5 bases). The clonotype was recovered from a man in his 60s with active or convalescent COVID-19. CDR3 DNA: TGTGCCAGTAGTATAATGGCTAGCCGTGAGACCCAGTACTTC. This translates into CASSIMASRETQYF.